Presented here are 18 T cell receptor beta chains from one specimen sequenced in a study of shared clonotypes between healthy human individuals. Sequencing used immunoSEQ multiplex PCR; TCRdb keeps in-frame clones, though not all of them. The sample records 2 million to 2.5 million clones, just under 95% being singletons. Sequenced material: naive CD4+ T cells from PBMCs. The subset is: CD45RA+ positively selected. Source of these receptors: a man between 18 and 35 years old in good health. Some clones in this sample may be carry-over from other donors' samples.

The V and J genes are TRBV9 and TRBJ2-1, with D maybe TRBD2 (6 bases). Germline V gene data show CDR1 as SGDLS and CDR2 as YYNGEE. This CDR3 has 13 residues. The V end was cut by 3 bases, the J end by 13 bases, with 17 bases between. CDR3 in DNA: TGTGCCAGCAGCGGGGGACTCCACCTGTCACAGTTCTTC. Its protein product is CASSGGLHLSQFF.

The rearrangement joins TRBV7-9 to TRBJ2-3; possible D gene TRBD1, 6 bases. V was cut by 3 bases and J by 1 base, with 14 bases left in between. The CDR3 extends over 16 amino acids. Germline V gene sequence: CDR1 SEHNR, CDR2 FQNEAQ (reference sequence). The DNA of the CDR3 is TGTGCCAGCAGCTTTCGTACAGGGCCCGGCACAGATACGCAGTATTTT. Its protein product is CASSFRTGPGTDTQYF.

The chain joins TRBV5-1 to TRBJ1-5, with D unresolved. Per the germline V gene, CDR1 is SGHRS and CDR2 is YFSETQ. V lost 0 bases to trimming and J lost 2 bases, with 9 bases between them. The CDR3 contains 15 residues. CDR3 amino acids: CASSLGFPRNQPQHF. CDR3 DNA: TGCGCCAGCAGCTTGGGGTTCCCTCGCAATCAGCCCCAGCATTTT.

The rearrangement uses TRBV19 and TRBJ2-1; D not certain. Germline-derived CDR1 and CDR2 are LNHDA and SQIVND (reference sequence). Trimming pared 1 base from V and 0 bases from J, leaving 10 bases between. The CDR3 has 16 residues. The CDR3 DNA sequence: TGTGCCAGTAGTATAGGAAGTCCACGCTCCTACAATGAGCAGTTCTTC. Protein product: CASSIGSPRSYNEQFF.

The rearrangement uses TRBV6-1 and TRBJ2-3, with D uncertain. The CDR3 sequence is 13 residues long. V lost 2 bases to trimming and J lost 6 bases, with 9 bases between them. Germline lookup yields CDR1 MNHNS and CDR2 SASEGT. CDR3 sequence reads: CASSESPQDTQYF. The CDR3 DNA is TGTGCCAGCAGTGAATCCCCCCAGGATACGCAGTATTTT.

A note on this clone: This CDR3 is also generated by other DNA sequences in the sample. This sequence joins TRBV18 and TRBJ2-5; no firm D call. Germline V gene sequence: CDR1 KGHSH, CDR2 LQKENI. The V and J ends lost 6 bases and 1 base respectively, with 9 bases between them. This CDR3 has 13 amino acids. The CDR3 reads CASSPLGQETQYF. DNA for the CDR3: TGTGCCAGCTCGCCTCTTGGCCAAGAGACCCAGTACTTC.

V is TRBV11-2 and J is TRBJ1-6, with D unclear. CDR1 and CDR2 from the germline V gene are SGHAT and FQNNGV. The V gene lost 5 bases and the J gene lost 7 bases, with 18 bases spanning the gap. The CDR3 contains 16 residues. The CDR3 region is CASSPGVAVGNSPLHF. The CDR3 bases are TGTGCCAGCAGCCCCGGGGTTGCCGTAGGGAATTCACCCCTCCACTTT. Based on the CDR3 plus reference TRBV11-2 and TRBJ1-6, the full variable domain is EAGVAQSPRYKIIEKRQSVAFWCNPISGHATLYWYQQILGQGPKLLIQFQNNGVVDDSQLPKDRFSAERLKGVDSTLKIQPAKLEDSAVYLCASSPGVAVGNSPLHFGNGTRLTVT.

The chain recombines TRBV7-2 with TRBJ2-7; TRBD2 matches at 11 bases. Looked up from germline, CDR1 is SGHTA and CDR2 is FQGNSA. This CDR3 has 15 amino acids. The V gene end was trimmed by 5 bases and the J gene end by 3 bases; junction bases not matched to a gene: 6. CDR3 nucleotide sequence: TGTGCCAGCAGCCCACGACTAGCGGGATACTACGAGCAGTACTTC. Amino acid sequence: CASSPRLAGYYEQYF.

A few counts support this clone. CDR3 residues: CASSPAGQPQHF. The DNA for the CDR3 is TGTGCCAGTAGTCCGGCGGGTCAGCCCCAGCATTTT. This chain uses TRBV19 with TRBJ1-5; D is unresolved. Trimming left V 5 bases short and J 6 bases short, with 8 bases between. CDR3 size: 12 residues. Germline V lookup: CDR1 LNHDA, CDR2 SQIVND (reference sequence).

The chain couples TRBV5-4 to TRBJ2-6; 10 bases line up with TRBD1. Looked up from germline, CDR1 is SGHNT and CDR2 is YYREEE (reference sequence). J lost 0 bases, V lost 4 bases, and 4 bases had no gene match. The CDR3 totals 17 residues. CDR3 loop: CASSARDRGSGANVLTF. The CDR3 DNA is TGTGCCAGCAGCGCTAGGGACAGGGGCTCTGGGGCCAACGTCCTGACTTTC.

The chain is built from TRBV28 and TRBJ1-4; 9 nucleotides align to TRBD1. Germline assignment: CDR1 MDHEN and CDR2 SYDVKM. The ends lost 5 bases at V and 0 bases at J; junction bases unmatched: 10. The CDR3 extends over 18 amino acids. In DNA, the CDR3 is TGTGCCAGCAGTCCACCAATGGACAGGGGTGCAACTAATGAAAAACTGTTTTTT. Amino acids: CASSPPMDRGATNEKLFF.

The gene calls are TRBV5-1 and TRBJ2-1; D unclear. The CDR3 loop spans 13 amino acids. Germline V CDR1 and CDR2: SGHRS, YFSETQ. The V gene lost 1 base and the J gene lost 8 bases, with 10 bases spanning the gap. DNA for the CDR3: TGCGCCAGCAGCTTGCCGTCCTATGATGAGCAGTTCTTC. It is translated as CASSLPSYDEQFF. Full variable domain (remainder filled in from reference TRBV5-1 and TRBJ2-1): KAGVTQTPRYLIKTRGQQVTLSCSPISGHRSVSWYQQTPGQGLQFLFEYFSETQRNKGNFPGRFSGRQFSNSRSEMNVSTLELGDSALYLCASSLPSYDEQFFGPGTRLTVL.

V is TRBV7-9 and J is TRBJ2-7; D is undetermined. The CDR3 runs 15 residues. The ends were cut back, 2 bases at V and 0 bases at J, with 11 bases in the middle. CDR1 is SEHNR, CDR2 FQNEAQ, per germline (reference sequence). The CDR3 spells CASSLQKYSSYEQYF. The CDR3 bases are TGTGCCAGCAGCTTACAGAAATACAGCTCCTACGAGCAGTACTTC.

In its sample, this clone was seen a few times. The chain couples TRBV19 to TRBJ1-2, with no clear D. This CDR3 has 12 amino acids. Germline CDR1 LNHDA, CDR2 SQIVND (reference sequence). V gave up 3 bases and J gave up 8 bases, with 10 bases separating them. CDR3 DNA: TGTGCCAGTAGTATGAAGTGGGAAGGCTACACCTTC. Translation: CASSMKWEGYTF.

The chain combines TRBV7-9 with TRBJ2-1; tentative D call: TRBD2 (7 bases). Germline V gives CDR1 SEHNR, CDR2 FQNEAQ (reference sequence). The CDR3 is made up of 15 amino acids. V lost 1 base, J lost 8 bases, and 15 bases lay in between. The DNA of the CDR3 is TGTGCCAGCAGCTTAGTAGGGGGGGATGTCCATGAGCAGTTCTTC. Its translation is CASSLVGGDVHEQFF.

Points on this clone: The DNA is omitted, as the CDR3 cannot be located on it reliably, and the CDR3 follows TCRdb's listing. The chain recombines TRBV21-1 with TRBJ1-3. TRBV21-1 is noted as a pseudogene. The CDR3 length equals 15 residues, ends included. CDR3 amino acids: CASCGVGSGTVTIYF.

This clone came up once. V and J are TRBV18 and TRBJ1-1; 7 bases match TRBD1. The CDR3 spans 15 residues. The V gene's germline CDR1 is KGHSH and CDR2 LQKENI. V shed 3 bases, J shed 3 bases, and the junction held 7 bases outside the gene matches. In nucleotides, the CDR3 is TGTGCCAGCTCACCCCGACAGGGTGGGTACACTGAAGCTTTCTTT. Residues: CASSPRQGGYTEAFF.

V and J are TRBV23-1 and TRBJ2-7; TRBD1 matches 7 bases. TRBV23-1 is sorted into the ORF group, with uncertain function. V lost 0 bases to trimming and J lost 3 bases; unmatched junction nucleotides: 8. The CDR3 runs to 16 residues. The CDR3 nucleotides read TGCGCCAGCAGTCAATCGGTGTTCAGGACAGGCTACGAGCAGTACTTC. This encodes CASSQSVFRTGYEQYF.